Following are 25 T cell receptor beta chains from one sample sequenced in a study of blood T cell repertoires in COVID-19 (TCRdb year 2020). The method behind the library was the immunoSEQ multiplex PCR assay. Held by TCRdb, this immuneACCESS table contains in-frame sequences only and omits some clones. Under half of the omission traces to an unresolved V gene where checked; the cause of the rest is unknown. The sample table records about 120,000 clones; roughly four fifths of these occur just once. The top ten constitute 8.5% to 12% of the sample. The specimen sequenced was peripheral blood. The receptors were sampled from a human donor in a cohort sampled during active COVID-19.

The chain has TRBV3-1 (or the pseudogene TRBV3-2) and TRBJ2-5, with 10 bases identical to TRBD2. The germline gives CDR1 LGHDT, CDR2 YNNKEL (reference sequence). V shed 4 bases, J shed 2 bases, and the junction held 7 bases outside the gene matches. This CDR3 spans 16 amino acids. The CDR3 loop is CASSRRTSGLQETQYF. In DNA form, the CDR3 reads TGTGCCAGCAGCCGAAGGACTAGCGGTCTACAAGAGACCCAGTACTTC.

Here the CDR3 DNA reads TGTGCCAGCAGCTTATCGTTCAGGGGCTATGGCTACACCTTC. Protein sequence: CASSLSFRGYGYTF. The gene calls are TRBV7-2 and TRBJ1-2; possible D gene TRBD1, 6 bases. Deletions cut 2 bases from V and 4 bases from J, with 11 bases between. Germline CDR1 is SGHTA and CDR2 is FQGNSA. CDR3 length equals 14 residues.

The V call is TRBV6-5, the J call TRBJ2-7, with D perhaps TRBD1 (6 bases). The CDR3 has 14 amino acids. Germline V gives CDR1 MNHEY, CDR2 SVGAGI. The V and J ends lost 8 bases and 1 base respectively, with 15 bases between them. The CDR3 is CASLRQATSYEQYF. Here the CDR3 DNA reads TGTGCCAGCTTGAGACAGGCCACTTCCTACGAGCAGTACTTC.

The V and J genes are TRBV5-1 and TRBJ2-4; 9 nucleotides align to TRBD1. V lost 4 bases, J lost 7 bases, and 6 bases stayed unmatched. CDR1 and CDR2 (germline): SGHRS, YFSETQ. This CDR3 is built from 14 residues. CDR3 DNA: TGCGCCAGCAGCCCCGGACAGGGGATGAACATTCAGTACTTC. Translated, it gives CASSPGQGMNIQYF.

This chain uses TRBV19 with TRBJ1-3; no definite D call. From germline, CDR1 is LNHDA and CDR2 SQIVND (reference sequence). This CDR3 has 14 amino acids. V lost 3 bases, J lost 0 bases, and 6 bases lay in between. The CDR3 coding sequence is TGTGCCAGTAGTATCGGGAGCTCTGGAAACACCATATATTTT. This sequence encodes CASSIGSSGNTIYF.

This chain uses TRBV7-8 with TRBJ2-3; TRBD1 might be the D (6 bases). The CDR3 is made up of 15 amino acids. The germline V gene encodes CDR1 SGHVS and CDR2 FQNEAQ. V was trimmed by 1 base and J by 3 bases, leaving 11 bases between them. For the CDR3, the DNA is TGTGCCAGCAGCTTAGGAGCAGGGGAGACAGATACGCAGTATTTT. Translation gives CASSLGAGETDTQYF.

This chain joins TRBV7-9 and TRBJ2-1; TRBD1 matches 9 bases. With 4 bases clipped from V and 4 bases from J, the junction kept 11 bases outside the gene matches. Germline CDR1 is SEHNR and CDR2 is FQNEAQ (reference sequence). CDR3 length: 17 amino acids. CDR3 coding DNA: TGTGCCAGCAGCTCCGCATCGGGACAGGGATATTACAATGAGCAGTTCTTC. Residues: CASSSASGQGYYNEQFF.

The rearrangement links TRBV19 to TRBJ2-5, with 12 nucleotides matching TRBD2. With 6 bases clipped from V and 4 bases from J, the junction kept 0 bases outside the gene matches. In germline, CDR1 is LNHDA, CDR2 SQIVND (reference sequence). The CDR3 has 13 residues. CDR3: CASRLAGGETQYF. CDR3 DNA: TGTGCCAGTAGACTAGCGGGAGGAGAGACCCAGTACTTC.

V and J are TRBV6-5 and TRBJ1-2, with unresolved D. Trimming pared 6 bases from V and 4 bases from J, leaving 15 bases between. Germline V lookup: CDR1 MNHEY, CDR2 SVGAGI. The CDR3 sequence is 14 residues long. The CDR3, as DNA: TGTGCCAGCAGCCCCTATTCGGGGAGCTATGGCTACACCTTC. It specifies CASSPYSGSYGYTF.

The chain links TRBV11-3 to TRBJ2-7, with 7 bases lining up with TRBD1. With 5 bases clipped from V and 0 bases from J, the junction kept 4 bases outside the gene matches. This CDR3 comprises 14 residues. Germline values: CDR1 SGHNT, CDR2 YENEEA. The CDR3 loop reads CASSNRDSSYEQYF. The DNA of the CDR3 is TGTGCCAGCAGCAACAGGGACAGCTCCTACGAGCAGTACTTC.

The chain joins TRBV18 to TRBJ2-7, with 8 bases fitting TRBD1. The CDR3 consists of 14 residues. The germline CDR1 and CDR2 sequences are KGHSH and LQKENI. J lost 3 bases, V lost 3 bases, and 4 bases had no gene match. The CDR3, as DNA: TGTGCCAGCTCACCGGACAGGGCCCTCTACGAGCAGTACTTC. This sequence encodes CASSPDRALYEQYF.

This clone appeared a single time. V usage is TRBV7-2 and J usage is TRBJ2-5, with 9 bases identical to TRBD1. Germline V gene sequence: CDR1 SGHTA, CDR2 FQGNSA. V lost 1 base, J lost 2 bases, and 5 bases stayed unmatched. The CDR3 sequence is 16 residues long. This CDR3 reads CASSLDGTGIQETQYF. DNA for the CDR3: TGTGCCAGCAGCTTAGACGGGACAGGGATTCAAGAGACCCAGTACTTC. The complete variable domain, with remaining parts taken from reference TRBV7-2 and TRBJ2-5, reads GAGVSQSPSNKVTEKGKDVELRCDPISGHTALYWYRQSLGQGLEFLIYFQGNSAPDKSGLPSDRFSAERTGGSVSTLTIQRTQQEDSAVYLCASSLDGTGIQETQYFGPGTRLLVL.

This sequence joins TRBV19 and TRBJ1-3; weak D call: TRBD1 (6 bases). CDR3 length: 14 amino acids. Germline CDR1 and CDR2: LNHDA and SQIVND (reference sequence). Trimming removed 6 bases from V and 0 bases from J, with 9 bases in between. The CDR3 region is CASRDSFSGNTIYF. The DNA for the CDR3 is TGTGCCAGTAGGGACAGCTTCTCTGGAAACACCATATATTTT.

The genes are TRBV4-3 and TRBJ1-2; 9 positions agree with TRBD1. Germline loops: CDR1 LGHNA, CDR2 YSLEER. The CDR3 covers 15 residues. The junction had 9 bases not matched to a gene; V was cut back by 4 bases and J by 6 bases. Here the CDR3 DNA reads TGCGCCAGCAGCCTACGGGACAGGGAAGGAGATGGCTACACCTTC. Translation: CASSLRDREGDGYTF.

The chain couples TRBV7-2 to TRBJ1-1; 8 positions agree with TRBD1. The CDR3 is 15 residues long. In germline, CDR1 is SGHTA, CDR2 FQGNSA. V gave up 7 bases and J gave up 11 bases; unmatched junction bases: 18. This CDR3 reads CASNKAGTGNGGAFF. Here the CDR3 DNA reads TGTGCCAGCAACAAAGCCGGGACAGGCAATGGGGGGGCTTTCTTT.

This clone was detected a few times. The genes are TRBV6-5 and TRBJ1-5, with 11 bases aligning to TRBD1. V shed 4 bases, J shed 7 bases, and the junction held 6 bases outside the gene matches. CDR1 MNHEY and CDR2 SVGAGI come from the germline V gene. The CDR3 consists of 15 residues. CDR3 sequence reads: CASSSRTGGGQPQHF. CDR3 nucleotide sequence: TGTGCCAGCAGTTCCCGGACAGGGGGCGGACAGCCCCAGCATTTT.

The rearrangement joins TRBV25-1 to TRBJ1-1, with D possibly being TRBD1 (5 bases). Trimming pared 2 bases from V and 2 bases from J, leaving 9 bases between. The germline gives CDR1 MGHDK, CDR2 SYGVNS. The length of the CDR3 is 14 residues. The CDR3 loop reads CASSEGWGNTEAFF. The CDR3 coding sequence is TGTGCCAGCAGTGAAGGTTGGGGCAACACTGAAGCTTTCTTT.

The CDR3 DNA follows: TGTGCCAGCAGCCCGGGACAGGGGACGAACAATGAGCAGTTCTTC. Translation gives CASSPGQGTNNEQFF. The chain carries TRBV7-9 and TRBJ2-1, with 10 bases matching TRBD1. V shed 5 bases and J 5 bases; nucleotides not matched to a gene: 6. Per germline, CDR1 SEHNR and CDR2 FQNEAQ (reference sequence). The CDR3 is 15 amino acids.

The CDR3 loop reads CASSPVVPRPGGELFF. DNA of the CDR3: TGTGCCAGCTCACCAGTCGTCCCGAGGCCGGGCGGGGAGCTGTTTTTT. The V gene is TRBV18, the J gene TRBJ2-2; D is unresolved. CDR1 is KGHSH and CDR2 is LQKENI in the germline V gene. V was trimmed by 2 bases and J by 7 bases, leaving 17 bases between them. The CDR3 extends over 16 amino acids. Variable domain in full (rest from reference TRBV18 and TRBJ2-2): NAGVMQNPRHLVRRRGQEARLRCSPMKGHSHVYWYRQLPEEGLKFMVYLQKENIIDESGMPKERFSAEFPKEGPSILRIQQVVRGDSAAYFCASSPVVPRPGGELFFGEGSRLTVL.

V is TRBV11-3 and J is TRBJ2-1, with 14 bases lining up with TRBD2. The germline gives CDR1 SGHNT, CDR2 YENEEA. The CDR3 runs to 17 residues. V lost 2 bases and J lost 6; bases outside the gene matches: 6. The CDR3 protein is CASSLTATSGRANEQFF. The CDR3 DNA follows: TGTGCCAGCAGCTTAACGGCGACTAGCGGGAGGGCCAATGAGCAGTTCTTC.

This sequence joins TRBV7-9 and TRBJ2-5, with 8 positions matching TRBD1. The CDR3 length is 15 residues. Trimming at V came to 5 bases and at J to 5 bases, leaving 10 bases not matched to a gene. Looked up from germline, CDR1 is SEHNR and CDR2 is FQNEAQ (reference sequence). The CDR3 region has the DNA TGTGCCAGCAGCCCAGGGCGGGGACAGGCGGAGACCCAGTACTTC. This sequence encodes CASSPGRGQAETQYF.

The rearrangement joins TRBV18 to TRBJ1-1; 7 nucleotides agree with TRBD1. This CDR3 contains 15 residues. Germline V gene sequence: CDR1 KGHSH, CDR2 LQKENI. With 6 bases clipped from V and 1 base from J, the junction kept 8 bases outside the gene matches. The CDR3 loop reads CASSGGGQRNTEAFF. Here the CDR3 DNA reads TGTGCCAGCTCCGGAGGGGGACAGAGGAACACTGAAGCTTTCTTT.

This rearrangement joins TRBV7-8 to TRBJ1-5; the D gene is possibly TRBD1 (6 bases). V shed 6 bases and J shed 9 bases, with 15 bases lying between them. CDR3 length: 13 amino acids. Germline V gives CDR1 SGHVS, CDR2 FQNEAQ. This CDR3 is CASRSGGAGPQHF. Here the CDR3 DNA reads TGTGCCAGCAGAAGTGGGGGGGCTGGGCCCCAGCATTTT.

The V and J genes are TRBV6-2 or TRBV6-3 and TRBJ1-1; D perhaps matches TRBD1 (6 bases). The CDR3 has 15 residues. V was cut by 4 bases and J by 1 base, with 13 bases left in between. Germline assignment: CDR1 MNHEY and CDR2 SVGEGT. The DNA for the CDR3 is TGTGCCAGCAGTTCTTGGACAGTTGGGAACACTGAAGCTTTCTTT. This sequence encodes CASSSWTVGNTEAFF.

This clone occurred a few times. J is TRBJ2-7 and V is TRBV7-2, with 7 bases lining up with TRBD1. Per the germline V gene, CDR1 is SGHTA and CDR2 is FQGNSA. The CDR3 extends over 13 amino acids. After removal of 5 bases from V and 5 bases from J, the junction contained 6 bases not matched to a gene. CDR3 nucleotides: TGTGCCAGCAGCCCAGACAGGGACCACGAGCAGTACTTC. It encodes CASSPDRDHEQYF.